This T cell receptor beta chain was profiled in a study of T cells in Graves' hyperthyroidism and ophthalmopathy. About the study: Peripheral blood samples were taken at initial diagnosis, prior to any treatment. General study results and limits: By a 13 V-J model, ophthalmopathy was set apart from stable hyperthyroidism.

TCR beta CDR3 region amplification was performed from RNA transcripts. RT-PCR in the first round (using the HTBI primer set) targeted the TCR CDR3. Each CDR3 protein gets one entry after TCRdb re-called the multiplex PCR reads with MiXCR. The repertoire holds fewer than 450,000 distinct CDR3 sequences, with about a sixth as singletons. V lost 9 bases and J lost 5; bases outside the gene matches: 7. The CDR3 is made up of 13 amino acids. CDR1 and CDR2 from the germline V gene are SNHLY and FYNNEI. A note on this clonotype: Its antigen is not identified.

Predating any ophthalmopathy symptoms, the blood sample was taken at first hyperthyroidism diagnosis. The authors took PBMCs from 9.5 to 10 ml fresh peripheral blood. J is TRBJ1-2 and V is TRBV2; 9 bases map to TRBD1. The source is a woman younger than 45 with Graves' hyperthyroidism that later progressed to Graves' ophthalmopathy. Sequenced sample: blood. The CDR3 nucleotides read TGTGCCAGGATGGTGACAGGGGGATATGGCTACACCTTC. This codes for CARMVTGGYGYTF.